The rows below give T cell receptor beta chains drawn from one sample of a study of cytomegalovirus exposure and HLA in healthy donors. Sequencing used immunoSEQ multiplex PCR; TCRdb keeps in-frame clones, though not all of them. The sample holds 55,000 to 70,000 clones, roughly 89% seen once. The specimen was PBMCs. The source of these receptors is a woman aged 18-29 years in good health and CMV-seronegative. The CDR3 runs from the conserved cysteine through the conserved F or W. Fields, in order: clone size, J gene, D gene, V gene, CDR3 DNA, CDR3 protein. D genes are given only for firm matches. A row's size may be missing; if present it is once, few, many or a size class.

size: once
J: TRBJ2-5
D: -
V: TRBV19
DNA: TGTGCCAGTAGTGGACTTGGCCAAGAGACCCAGTACTTC
CDR3: CASSGLGQETQYF

size: -
J: TRBJ2-3
D: TRBD2
V: TRBV15
DNA: TGTGCCACGGAGCCAACACTAGCGGAGATTAGCACAGATACGCAGTATTTT
CDR3: CATEPTLAEISTDTQYF

size: -
J: TRBJ1-2
D: TRBD1
V: TRBV9
DNA: TGTGCCAGCAGCGCAACCGCCTCGGGGGGGGGACAGGGAGACTATGGCTACACCTTC
CDR3: CASSATASGGGQGDYGYTF

size: -
J: TRBJ2-3
D: TRBD2
V: TRBV6-5
DNA: TGTGCCAGCAGTTCCTCCCTAGCGGGAGGTCCAGATACGCAGTATTTT
CDR3: CASSSSLAGGPDTQYF

size: -
J: TRBJ1-4
D: -
V: TRBV19
DNA: TGTGCCAGTAGTTCCTCCCTCGGTGAAAAACTGTTTTTT
CDR3: CASSSSLGEKLFF

size: once
J: TRBJ2-1
D: -
V: TRBV7-2
DNA: TGTGCCAGCAGCTTAATGGTGGGGACTGACAATGAGCAGTTCTTC
CDR3: CASSLMVGTDNEQFF

size: -
J: TRBJ2-3
D: -
V: TRBV28
DNA: TGTGCCAGCAGTGGACCGGGACTCGGCACAGATACGCAGTATTTT
CDR3: CASSGPGLGTDTQYF

size: -
J: TRBJ1-2
D: -
V: TRBV6-1
DNA: TGTGCCATTCAGGGGCAGGGTGATCGCGGCTATGGCTACACCTTC
CDR3: CAIQGQGDRGYGYTF

size: -
J: TRBJ1-1
D: TRBD1
V: TRBV5-1
DNA: TGCGCCACTGGAAGGGGGCCCGAGAACACTGAAGCTTTCTTT
CDR3: CATGRGPENTEAFF

size: -
J: TRBJ2-7
D: -
V: TRBV27
DNA: TGTGCCAGCAGTCCACGCGGCAACTACGAGCAGTACTTC
CDR3: CASSPRGNYEQYF

size: -
J: TRBJ2-5
D: -
V: TRBV15
DNA: TGTGCCACCAGCAGGAGTACTAGCTTTTCCGGAGAGACCCAGTACTTC
CDR3: CATSRSTSFSGETQYF

size: -
J: TRBJ1-4
D: -
V: TRBV19
DNA: TGTGCCAGTAGTAGACTATCAACTAATGAAAAACTGTTTTTT
CDR3: CASSRLSTNEKLFF

size: -
J: TRBJ1-2
D: -
V: TRBV7-2
DNA: TGTGCCAGCAGCTCGGGAAAGAACAGGGCCGCCTATGGCTACACCTTC
CDR3: CASSSGKNRAAYGYTF

size: -
J: TRBJ2-1
D: -
V: TRBV29-1
DNA: TGCAGCGTGGCCGGGATGATAGGGCCCTACAATGAGCAGTTCTTC
CDR3: CSVAGMIGPYNEQFF

size: -
J: TRBJ2-7
D: TRBD2
V: TRBV5-1
DNA: TGCGCCAGCAGCTTGGAACTAGCGGCCTACGAGCAGTACTTC
CDR3: CASSLELAAYEQYF

size: -
J: TRBJ1-3
D: -
V: TRBV9
DNA: TGTGCCAGCAGCGAGTCCGAGAGCTCTGGAAACACCATATATTTT
CDR3: CASSESESSGNTIYF

size: once
J: TRBJ1-2
D: TRBD1
V: TRBV4-1
DNA: TGCGCCAGCAGCTATAGGGACAGAGTATCCGATAACTATGGCTACACCTTC
CDR3: CASSYRDRVSDNYGYTF

size: once
J: TRBJ2-2
D: TRBD1
V: TRBV7-3
DNA: TGTGCCAGCAGCTTAACGACAGGGGTGCCCACCGGGGAGCTGTTTTTT
CDR3: CASSLTTGVPTGELFF

size: -
J: TRBJ2-7
D: TRBD2
V: TRBV6-1
DNA: TGTGCCAGCAGGAAAACTAGCGGATCCTACGAGCAGTACTTC
CDR3: CASRKTSGSYEQYF

size: -
J: TRBJ2-3
D: -
V: TRBV9
DNA: TGTGCCAGCAGCGTGGGAGGCACAGATACGCAGTATTTT
CDR3: CASSVGGTDTQYF

size: -
J: TRBJ2-3
D: -
V: TRBV6-4
DNA: TGTGCCAGCAGTGACGGAGGGGGGGCAGATACGCAGTATTTT
CDR3: CASSDGGGADTQYF

size: -
J: TRBJ1-1
D: TRBD1
V: TRBV4-2
DNA: TGTGCCAGCAGCCAAGAGACAGGGGACCCTGAAGCTTTCTTT
CDR3: CASSQETGDPEAFF

size: -
J: TRBJ2-2
D: TRBD2
V: TRBV5-4
DNA: TGTGCCAGCAGCTTGGCTAGCGGGGGCACGAACACCGGGGAGCTGTTTTTT
CDR3: CASSLASGGTNTGELFF

size: -
J: TRBJ2-3
D: TRBD2
V: TRBV4-1
DNA: TGCGCCAGCAGCCAAGGTGGGGCGGGAGGGGGCACAGATACGCAGTATTTT
CDR3: CASSQGGAGGGTDTQYF

size: -
J: TRBJ2-5
D: TRBD1
V: TRBV7-2
DNA: TGTGCCAGCAGCTTAGAACAGGGGAGAGAGACCCAGTACTTC
CDR3: CASSLEQGRETQYF

size: -
J: TRBJ2-3
D: -
V: TRBV7-8
DNA: TGTGCCAGCAGCTTAGAGGCGGGATGGACAGATACGCAGTATTTT
CDR3: CASSLEAGWTDTQYF

size: -
J: TRBJ1-2
D: -
V: TRBV7-9
DNA: TGTGCCAGCAGCTTGACACCTAACTATGGCTACACCTTC
CDR3: CASSLTPNYGYTF

size: -
J: TRBJ1-1
D: -
V: TRBV7-8
DNA: TGTGCCAGCAGCTTTTCGGGGGGAAGTACTGAAGCTTTCTTT
CDR3: CASSFSGGSTEAFF

size: -
J: TRBJ1-5
D: -
V: TRBV6-1
DNA: TGTGCCAGCAGTGAGCGGGCACCCCCTCAGCCCCAGCATTTT
CDR3: CASSERAPPQPQHF

size: -
J: TRBJ1-2
D: -
V: TRBV7-6
DNA: TGTGCCAGCAGCTTAGTGTTAGGGGGTGACTATGGCTACACCTTC
CDR3: CASSLVLGGDYGYTF

size: -
J: TRBJ2-6
D: -
V: TRBV4-1
DNA: TGCGCCAGCAGCCAAGATCCGCGGGCTGGGGCCAACGTCCTGACTTTC
CDR3: CASSQDPRAGANVLTF

size: -
J: TRBJ1-4
D: TRBD1
V: TRBV5-8
DNA: TGTGCCAGCAGCTTACGGACAGGGTATTATGAAAAACTGTTTTTT
CDR3: CASSLRTGYYEKLFF

size: -
J: TRBJ2-7
D: TRBD1
V: TRBV11-2
DNA: TGTGCCAGCAGCTTACGGGACAGGGCTTACGAGCAGTACTTC
CDR3: CASSLRDRAYEQYF

size: -
J: TRBJ1-2
D: TRBD1
V: TRBV15
DNA: TGTGCCACCAGCAGAGATGGGTCGGGACAGGGGGCTGGTGGCTACACCTTC
CDR3: CATSRDGSGQGAGGYTF

size: -
J: TRBJ2-1
D: TRBD2
V: TRBV11-3
DNA: TGTGCCAGCAGCTCGAGCGGGGCGATGTACAATGAGCAGTTCTTC
CDR3: CASSSSGAMYNEQFF

size: -
J: TRBJ2-5
D: TRBD2
V: TRBV4-1
DNA: TGCGCCAGCAGCCAAGAACGCGGGACTAGCGGCATCCAAGAGACCCAGTACTTC
CDR3: CASSQERGTSGIQETQYF

size: -
J: TRBJ2-1
D: -
V: TRBV4-3
DNA: TGCGCCAGCAGCCAAGAGGGAGTTCGCTACAATGAGCAGTTCTTC
CDR3: CASSQEGVRYNEQFF

size: many
J: TRBJ1-1
D: -
V: TRBV7-6
DNA: TGTGCCAGCAGCTTAACCGGAGGGAACACTGAAGCTTTCTTT
CDR3: CASSLTGGNTEAFF

size: -
J: TRBJ2-7
D: -
V: TRBV7-8
DNA: TGTGCCAGCACTCCTCCCGTAACGACTCGACCCTACGAGCAGTACTTC
CDR3: CASTPPVTTRPYEQYF

size: -
J: TRBJ2-3
D: -
V: TRBV9
DNA: TGTGCCAGCAGCGCCGGGACTGGGCAATATACGCAGTATTTT
CDR3: CASSAGTGQYTQYF

size: -
J: TRBJ2-1
D: TRBD1
V: TRBV5-1
DNA: TGCGCCAGCAGACAAACGCAGGGGGATGAGCAGTTCTTC
CDR3: CASRQTQGDEQFF